This TCR beta chain was observed in a study of blood T cell repertoires in COVID-19. In the authors' methods: The authors estimated nucleated cell counts from reference gene primer amplification. The method was immunoSEQ multiplex PCR; TCRdb's version includes in-frame clones alone and lacks a portion of them. D and trimming were read from the DNA, whereas the V and J calls and clone size are those reported in that table. Among approximately 250,000 clones, 83% were seen once, and the ten largest hold roughly 5.5%. The CDR3 runs 15 residues. From germline, CDR1 is LNHDA and CDR2 SQIVND (reference sequence). V was pared by 4 bases and J by 0 bases, with 4 bases of the junction left unmatched.

The sequence was collected from a human donor in a cohort sampled during active COVID-19. The material sequenced was peripheral blood. This chain uses TRBV19 with TRBJ2-3; 7 bases line up with TRBD2. This CDR3 is CASSRLAESTDTQYF. The CDR3 nucleotides are TGTGCCAGTAGTAGGCTAGCGGAGAGCACAGATACGCAGTATTTT.